Listed here is a single T cell receptor beta chain. Its specificity is not known. This specimen comes from a study of cytomegalovirus exposure and HLA in healthy donors. Study results and limitations: The classifier was said to identify cytomegalovirus status with high specificity and sensitivity.

PCR primers comprised 60 Vbeta and 13 Jbeta primers. Method: immunoSEQ multiplex PCR; TCRdb's copy keeps in-frame clones and lacks some. The sample includes approximately 140,000 clones, 84% seen only once; the top ten take under 3.5%. V lost 0 bases and J lost 0, with 12 bases in between. The CDR3 loop spans 18 amino acids. The germline gives CDR1 LGHNA, CDR2 YSLEER. This TCR came from a man aged 50 to 60 in good health and CMV-seronegative. The rearrangement uses TRBV4-3 and TRBJ2-6; D is unresolved. The sequencing sample was made of PBMCs. The CDR3 here is CASSQDLLPGSGANVLTF. Written as DNA, the CDR3 is TGCGCCAGCAGCCAAGATCTCCTACCCGGCTCTGGGGCCAACGTCCTGACTTTC.